The rows below give T cell receptor beta chains drawn from one sample of a study of cytomegalovirus exposure and HLA in healthy donors. Some clones are missing from TCRdb's copy, which holds only in-frame ones; the method was immunoSEQ multiplex PCR. Of hundreds of thousands of clones in the sample, 85% to 90% were seen once. Sequenced sample: PBMCs. The receptors were gathered from a woman aged 18-29 years in good health and CMV-seronegative. CDR3s include the opening cysteine and the closing phenylalanine or tryptophan. D genes are given only for firm matches. A row's size may be missing; if present it is once, few, many or a size class.

TRBV2	-	TRBJ2-1	TRBD2	TGTGCCAGCAGTGAAGTTAGCGGGTCTCCCTACAATGAGCAGTTCTTC	CASSEVSGSPYNEQFF
TRBV7-8	-	TRBJ2-2	TRBD1	TGTGCCAGCAGCCCGAGACAGGGGGCGAACACCGGGGAGCTGTTTTTT	CASSPRQGANTGELFF
TRBV9	-	TRBJ2-7	-	TGTGCCAGCAGCGTCCAGGACTCTCCAGACGAGCAGTACTTC	CASSVQDSPDEQYF
TRBV6-5	-	TRBJ1-2	-	TGTGCCAGCAGAAAAATTGGACAGACCGTTGGCTACACCTTC	CASRKIGQTVGYTF
TRBV7-2	-	TRBJ2-3	TRBD2	TGTGCCAGCAGCTTAGGACGCGGGGGTCAGGATACGCAGTATTTT	CASSLGRGGQDTQYF
TRBV30	-	TRBJ1-5	-	TGTGCCTGGGGCGACAGAAGCAATCAGCCCCAGCATTTT	CAWGDRSNQPQHF
TRBV5-1	once	TRBJ2-7	-	TGCGCCAGCAGCTTGGCCTCTGGGTACGAGGGCGAGCAGTACTTC	CASSLASGYEGEQYF
TRBV16	-	TRBJ2-7	-	TGTGCCAGCAGCCAAAACGCAGGGAAAGAGCAGTACTTC	CASSQNAGKEQYF
TRBV5-1	-	TRBJ2-7	TRBD2	TGCGCCAGCAGGACCTTAGCGGGAGCCCAATCCGAGCAGTACTTC	CASRTLAGAQSEQYF
TRBV9	-	TRBJ2-3	TRBD2	TGTGCCAGCAGCGAGGGGAGGGGATCCACAGATACGCAGTATTTT	CASSEGRGSTDTQYF
TRBV5-1	-	TRBJ1-2	-	TGCGCCAGCAGCTTGGGGACAGCTAACTATGGCTACACCTTC	CASSLGTANYGYTF
TRBV5-1	-	TRBJ1-4	-	TGCGCCAGCAGCTTGGAAGCAGGGCGGGGGAAAAAACTGTTTTTT	CASSLEAGRGKKLFF
TRBV19	-	TRBJ1-2	-	TGTGCCAGTACCCATATCCCCCCAGGCCAGCGGGGTGGCTACACCTTC	CASTHIPPGQRGGYTF
TRBV13	-	TRBJ1-1	-	TGTGCCAGCGGCCCGAGGGAGGCGGCCACTGAAGCTTTCTTT	CASGPREAATEAFF
TRBV28	-	TRBJ1-2	-	TGTGCCAGCAGTATAGGCCCGCGGAACTATGGCTACACCTTC	CASSIGPRNYGYTF
TRBV5-6	-	TRBJ2-7	TRBD1	TGTGCCAGCAGTAGGGACAGAGGGACCTACGAGCAGTACTTC	CASSRDRGTYEQYF
TRBV4-3	-	TRBJ2-1	TRBD2	TGCGCCAGCAGCCAGAGAGCGGGGGGGCCTCAGTTCTTC	CASSQRAGGPQFF
TRBV6-5	-	TRBJ1-6	TRBD1	TGTGCCAGCAGACCTGACAGGGGGCGAAATTCACCCCTCCACTTT	CASRPDRGRNSPLHF
TRBV19	-	TRBJ2-1	TRBD2	TGTGCCAGTAGTATGGGGACTAGGTACGAGCAGTTCTTC	CASSMGTRYEQFF
TRBV19	-	TRBJ1-1	-	TGTGCCAGTAGTTCCAGGGCCTCGAACACTGAAGCTTTCTTT	CASSSRASNTEAFF
TRBV5-1	-	TRBJ1-1	-	TGCGCCAGCAGCTTGGGGGGGGACACTGAAGCTTTCTTT	CASSLGGDTEAFF
TRBV19	-	TRBJ2-3	TRBD1	TGTGCCAGTAGGAGACAGGGGTCGTCAAGCACAGATACGCAGTATTTT	CASRRQGSSSTDTQYF
TRBV2	-	TRBJ2-1	TRBD2	TGTGCCAGCAGTCCGGGACTACTTTACAATGAGCAGTTCTTC	CASSPGLLYNEQFF
TRBV5-6	-	TRBJ2-5	TRBD1	TGTGCCAGCAGCTTGTTTCAGGGGGCCACAATCCAAGAGACCCAGTACTTC	CASSLFQGATIQETQYF
TRBV9	-	TRBJ1-2	-	TGTGCCAGCAGCGTAGCATCCACAGGCGGTGGCTACACCTTC	CASSVASTGGGYTF
TRBV6-4	-	TRBJ1-2	-	TGTGCCAGCAGCGATTCCACAGGGCTCAGAAGAGATGGCTACACCTTC	CASSDSTGLRRDGYTF
TRBV7-2	-	TRBJ2-7	TRBD1	TGTGCCAGCAGCCAGAATGGACAGGATTACGAGCAGTACTTC	CASSQNGQDYEQYF
TRBV5-4	-	TRBJ2-1	TRBD2	TGTGCCAGCAGCCGCAGCGGGAGGGCCCAATACAATGAGCAGTTCTTC	CASSRSGRAQYNEQFF
TRBV15	-	TRBJ2-2	-	TGTGCCACCAGCCTCCGGACTGCCGGGGAGCTGTTTTTT	CATSLRTAGELFF
TRBV7-9	-	TRBJ2-7	TRBD2	TGTGCCAGCAGCCGGAAGGCGAGCGGGGGGGACTACGAGCAGTACTTC	CASSRKASGGDYEQYF
TRBV29-1	-	TRBJ1-3	-	TGCAGCGTTGGAGATACAGGGCGCACTGGAAACACCATATATTTT	CSVGDTGRTGNTIYF
TRBV2	-	TRBJ2-2	TRBD1	TGTGCCAGCAGGCCACAGGGGACGAACACCGGGGAGCTGTTTTTT	CASRPQGTNTGELFF
TRBV5-1	-	TRBJ1-1	-	TGCGCCAGCACCCTATTCGACAGCCTTAACACTGAAGCTTTCTTT	CASTLFDSLNTEAFF
TRBV6-6	-	TRBJ2-1	TRBD2	TGTGCCAGCAGTACCGGGACTAGCCTACGCAATGAGCAGTTCTTC	CASSTGTSLRNEQFF
TRBV19	once	TRBJ2-1	TRBD2	TGTGCCAGTAGTATGGTGCTAGCGGGGGGGCGTGAGCAGTTCTTC	CASSMVLAGGREQFF
TRBV2	-	TRBJ2-5	-	TGTGCCAGCAGGGACCAGAACGTCGGGGAAGAGACCCAGTACTTC	CASRDQNVGEETQYF
TRBV30	-	TRBJ1-1	-	TGTGCCTGGATTCCGAGGTTAAGTACTGAAGCTTTCTTT	CAWIPRLSTEAFF
TRBV5-1	-	TRBJ1-1	TRBD1	TGCGCCAGCACGAAAGGGGACAGGAATCCGAACACTGAAGCTTTCTTT	CASTKGDRNPNTEAFF
TRBV4-1	-	TRBJ2-7	TRBD2	TGCGCCAGCAGCCAAGATCTTAGTAGCGGGGGGCTATCCTACGAGCAGTACTTC	CASSQDLSSGGLSYEQYF
TRBV27	-	TRBJ2-1	TRBD2	TGTGCTGCCCGCGGGAGCTCCTACAATGAGCAGTTCTTC	CAARGSSYNEQFF
TRBV6-5	few	TRBJ2-1	TRBD2	TGTGCCAGCAGTCCGGGGGAGCGGGAGGGAGGGTTCTTC	CASSPGEREGGFF
TRBV7-2	-	TRBJ1-1	-	TGTGCCAGCAACCCGAACATGGGGGGAGGGCCCAACACTGAAGCTTTCTTT	CASNPNMGGGPNTEAFF
TRBV10-3	-	TRBJ2-3	TRBD2	TGTGCCATCAGTGGGACTAGCGAAGATACGCAGTATTTT	CAISGTSEDTQYF
TRBV30	-	TRBJ1-1	-	TGTGCCTGTACGCTCCGGGAGCAGTCCTTTTTGAACACTGAAGCTTTCTTT	CACTLREQSFLNTEAFF
TRBV10-1	-	TRBJ2-1	-	TGCGCCAGCAGTGCGACCACAGGGTCGAAGCAGTTCTTC	CASSATTGSKQFF